Given below is one T cell receptor beta chain in context. Its specificity is not known. Every donor provided 7.5 to 10 milliliters of peripheral blood. This specimen belongs to a study of blood T cells in healthy people across ages. Trimming stripped 6 bases from V and 4 bases from J, with 19 bases between. Germline V gives CDR1 DFQATT, CDR2 SNEGSKA (reference sequence). This CDR3 has 15 amino acids. Study findings and constraints: Age advanced and TCR beta diversity per million T cells fell, roughly linearly.

A J-beta primer mix and a sample-barcoded 5' primer were used in a second PCR of roughly 6 to 12 cycles. MiXCR, applied by TCRdb to the 5' RACE reads, yields one record per CDR3 protein. The sample has over a million distinct CDR3 sequences, 42% seen once; the top ten hold around 8%. The genes are TRBV20-1 and TRBJ1-5, with D possibly TRBD1 on 6 matching bases. This clonotype was obtained from a young woman in good health. Source material: blood. CDR3 residues: CSAPGGTHSNQPQHF. The CDR3, as DNA: TGCAGTGCACCCGGGGGGACACATAGTAATCAGCCCCAGCATTTT.